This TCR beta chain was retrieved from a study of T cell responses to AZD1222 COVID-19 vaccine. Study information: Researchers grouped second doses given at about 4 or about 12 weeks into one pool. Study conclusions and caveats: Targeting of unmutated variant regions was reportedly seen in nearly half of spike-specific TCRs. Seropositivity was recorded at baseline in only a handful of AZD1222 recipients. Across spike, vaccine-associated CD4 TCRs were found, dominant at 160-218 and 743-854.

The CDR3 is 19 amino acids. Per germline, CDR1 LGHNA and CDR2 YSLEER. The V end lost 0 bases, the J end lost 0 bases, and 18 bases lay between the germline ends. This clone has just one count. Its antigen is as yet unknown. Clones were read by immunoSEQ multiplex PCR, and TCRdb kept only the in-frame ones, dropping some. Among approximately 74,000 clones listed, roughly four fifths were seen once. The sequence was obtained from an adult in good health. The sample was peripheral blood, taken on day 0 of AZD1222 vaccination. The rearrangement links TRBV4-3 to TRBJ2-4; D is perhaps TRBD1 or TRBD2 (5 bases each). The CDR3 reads CASSQESPTDGVAKNIQYF. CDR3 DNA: TGCGCCAGCAGCCAAGAAAGTCCGACAGACGGGGTAGCCAAAAACATTCAGTACTTC.